This entry features one TCR beta chain sequence. This CDR3 contains 15 residues. V shed 7 bases, J shed 5 bases, and the junction held 9 bases outside the gene matches. CDR1 and CDR2 (germline): LNHDA, SQIVND (reference sequence). Data came from immunoSEQ multiplex PCR; TCRdb stores just in-frame clones and leaves some out. The table shows hundreds of thousands of clones, with around 86% occurring only once. The data belong to a study of blood T cell repertoires in COVID-19. Sequencing was done on a sample of PBMCs or T cells enriched from blood (not recorded which). This chain uses TRBV19 with TRBJ2-2; 8 bases align to TRBD1. This sequence originates from a man aged 40-50 years who had recovered from COVID-19. The chain's CDR3 is CASIATGVGTGELFF. The CDR3, as DNA: TGTGCCAGTATCGCGACAGGGGTAGGAACCGGGGAGCTGTTTTTT.